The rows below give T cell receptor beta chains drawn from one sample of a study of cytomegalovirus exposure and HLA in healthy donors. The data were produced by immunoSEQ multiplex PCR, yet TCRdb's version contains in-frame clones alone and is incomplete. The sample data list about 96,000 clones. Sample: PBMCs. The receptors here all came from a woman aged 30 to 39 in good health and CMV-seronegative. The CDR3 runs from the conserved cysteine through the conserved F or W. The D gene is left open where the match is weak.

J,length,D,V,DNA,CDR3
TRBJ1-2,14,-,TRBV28,TGTGCCATCGACGGGGGGCGTGCTAACTATGGCTACACCTTC,CAIDGGRANYGYTF
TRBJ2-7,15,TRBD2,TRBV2,TGTGCCAGCAGTCCGACTAGCGGGGGCTCCTACGAGCAGTACTTC,CASSPTSGGSYEQYF
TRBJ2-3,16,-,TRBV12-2,TGTGCAAGTCGCTTAGCTGGACTAGCGGGGGCAGATACGCAGTATTTT,CASRLAGLAGADTQYF
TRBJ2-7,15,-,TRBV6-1,TGTGCCAGCAGTCCTAGACAGGCCAGCTCCTACGAGCAGTACTTC,CASSPRQASSYEQYF
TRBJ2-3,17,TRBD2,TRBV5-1,TGCGCCAGCAGCGGGGACCTAGCGGGAGGGAGGACAGATACGCAGTATTTT,CASSGDLAGGRTDTQYF
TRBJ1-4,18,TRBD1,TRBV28,TGTGCCAGCAGTTTAATTCCGGGACAGCGGAGTGGGAATGAAAAACTGTTTTTT,CASSLIPGQRSGNEKLFF
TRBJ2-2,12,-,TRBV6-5,TGTGCCACCCGACAGTACACCGGGGAGCTGTTTTTT,CATRQYTGELFF
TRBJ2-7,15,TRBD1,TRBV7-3,TGTGCCAGCAGCTTTCGGACAGGGATCTCCTACGAGCAGTACTTC,CASSFRTGISYEQYF
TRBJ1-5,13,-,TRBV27,TGTGCCAGCAGTTTTGGCAGGGCCCAGCCCCAGCATTTT,CASSFGRAQPQHF
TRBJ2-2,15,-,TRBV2,TGTGCCAGCAGTGAGAGCGGAGCGGACACCGGGGAGCTGTTTTTT,CASSESGADTGELFF
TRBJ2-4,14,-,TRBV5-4,TGTGCCAGCAGCTTGGACGTGGGAGATAGCATTCAGTACTTC,CASSLDVGDSIQYF
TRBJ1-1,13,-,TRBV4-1,TGCGCCAGCAGCCAGGGGAAGGGGCCTGAAGCTTTCTTT,CASSQGKGPEAFF
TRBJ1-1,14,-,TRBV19,TGTGCCAGTACCTCGGACAGCCTGAACACTGAAGCTTTCTTT,CASTSDSLNTEAFF
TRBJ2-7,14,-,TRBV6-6,TGTGCCAGCAGTTACTCGGGGGAGGTGGACGAGCAGTACTTC,CASSYSGEVDEQYF
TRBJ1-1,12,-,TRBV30,TGTGCCTGGCATGGGGGGGGCACTGAAGCTTTCTTT,CAWHGGGTEAFF
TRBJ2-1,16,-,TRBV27,TGTGCCAGCAGTTTATTATCCCAGCGTAGTGTAAATGAGCAGTTCTTC,CASSLLSQRSVNEQFF
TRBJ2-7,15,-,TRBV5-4,TGTGCCAGCAGCTTGGAGCAGGGAAGAGTCTACGAGCAGTACTTC,CASSLEQGRVYEQYF
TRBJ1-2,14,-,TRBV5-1,TGCGCCAGCAGCTCCTCGGGGGAACCCTATGGCTACACCTTC,CASSSSGEPYGYTF
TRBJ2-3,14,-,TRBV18,TGTGCCAGCTCACCACTCCTAGTTGCAGATACGCAGTATTTT,CASSPLLVADTQYF
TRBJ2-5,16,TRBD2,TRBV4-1,TGCGCCAGCAGCCAAGGGGAGAGCGGGAGGTCGGAGACCCAGTACTTC,CASSQGESGRSETQYF
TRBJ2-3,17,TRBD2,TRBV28,TGTGCCAGCGGTACTAGCGGGGGGCCTCACCCCTCAGATACGCAGTATTTT,CASGTSGGPHPSDTQYF
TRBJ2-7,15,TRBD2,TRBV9,TGTGCCAGCAGCCCTCAGACTAGCGGGGGGGCCGAGCAGTACTTC,CASSPQTSGGAEQYF
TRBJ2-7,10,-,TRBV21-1,TGTGCCAGCGGACACAACGAGCAGTACTTC,CASGHNEQYF
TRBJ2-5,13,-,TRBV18,TGTGCCAGCTCACCAGACAGACAAGAGACCCAGTACTTC,CASSPDRQETQYF
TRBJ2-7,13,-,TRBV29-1,TGCAGCGTTACTAGTCCCCACTCCTACGAGCAGTACTTC,CSVTSPHSYEQYF
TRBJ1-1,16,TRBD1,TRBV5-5,TGTGCCAGCAGCTTGGTCCAGGGGGTTGTCAGCACTGAAGCTTTCTTT,CASSLVQGVVSTEAFF
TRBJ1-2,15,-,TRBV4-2,TGTGCCAGCAGCCCTGAGGGTCGGACGGAGGATGGCTACACCTTC,CASSPEGRTEDGYTF
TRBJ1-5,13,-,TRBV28,TGTGCCAGCAGGTACACTACGAATCAGCCCCAGCATTTT,CASRYTTNQPQHF
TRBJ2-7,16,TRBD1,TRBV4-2,TGTGCCAGCAGCCAAATAGACAGGGTTGGTGGGCACGAGCAGTACTTC,CASSQIDRVGGHEQYF
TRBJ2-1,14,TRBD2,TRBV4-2,TGTGCCAGCAGCCAAGCGTCTAGCGGGACTCCTCTGTTCTTC,CASSQASSGTPLFF
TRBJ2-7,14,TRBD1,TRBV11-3,TGTGCCAGCAGCTTAGGACAGGGAATCTACGAGCAGTACTTC,CASSLGQGIYEQYF
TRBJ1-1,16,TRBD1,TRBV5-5,TGTGCCAGCAGGCAAACTAGGACAGGGCAGAACACTGAAGCTTTCTTT,CASRQTRTGQNTEAFF
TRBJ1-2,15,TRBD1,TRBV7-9,TGTGCCAGCAGTTCCTTTAAGACAGGGACCCGGGGCTACACCTTC,CASSSFKTGTRGYTF
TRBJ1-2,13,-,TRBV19,TGTGCCAGTAGTATCCTCCAGGGTGGTGGCTACACCTTC,CASSILQGGGYTF
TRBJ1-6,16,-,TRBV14,TGTGCCAGCAGCCAAGAAGGCCGTTTAAGGGGTTCACCCCTCCACTTT,CASSQEGRLRGSPLHF
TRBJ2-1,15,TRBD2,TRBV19,TGTGCCAGTAGTCCCGGACTAGCGGGCAACAATGAGCAGTTCTTC,CASSPGLAGNNEQFF
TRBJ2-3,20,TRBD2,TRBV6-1,TGTGCCAGCAGTGAATTTTTTAATGGTGAAATAGCGGGCCGCACAGATACGCAGTATTTT,CASSEFFNGEIAGRTDTQYF
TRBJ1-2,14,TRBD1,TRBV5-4,TGTGCCAGCAGCTTGTCTACAGGGGCCTATGGCTACACCTTC,CASSLSTGAYGYTF
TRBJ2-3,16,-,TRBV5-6,TGTGCCAGCAGCTTATCAGCGCTAGCTAGCACAGATACGCAGTATTTT,CASSLSALASTDTQYF
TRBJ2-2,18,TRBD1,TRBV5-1,TGCGCCAGCAGCGGAACGTCAGGGGGCTCCATCGGCACCGGGGAGCTGTTTTTT,CASSGTSGGSIGTGELFF
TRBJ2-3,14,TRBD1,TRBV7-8,TGTGCCAGCAGCTGGGACAGGGGCACAGATACGCAGTATTTT,CASSWDRGTDTQYF
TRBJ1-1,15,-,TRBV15,TGTGCCACCAGCAGAGATCGGGGGGGGAACACTGAAGCTTTCTTT,CATSRDRGGNTEAFF
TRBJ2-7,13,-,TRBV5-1,TGCGCCAGCGGCGAGGGTCCCTTCTACGAGCAGTACTTC,CASGEGPFYEQYF
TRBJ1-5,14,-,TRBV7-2,TGTGCCAGCAGCTTAAGGGACACCGGCCAGCCCCAGCATTTT,CASSLRDTGQPQHF
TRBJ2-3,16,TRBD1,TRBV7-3,TGTGCCAGCAGCTTATCGGGACAGGGCAGCACAGATACGCAGTATTTT,CASSLSGQGSTDTQYF
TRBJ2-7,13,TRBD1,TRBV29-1,TGCAGCGTTCCCAGGACAGGGAACGTAGAGCAGTACTTC,CSVPRTGNVEQYF